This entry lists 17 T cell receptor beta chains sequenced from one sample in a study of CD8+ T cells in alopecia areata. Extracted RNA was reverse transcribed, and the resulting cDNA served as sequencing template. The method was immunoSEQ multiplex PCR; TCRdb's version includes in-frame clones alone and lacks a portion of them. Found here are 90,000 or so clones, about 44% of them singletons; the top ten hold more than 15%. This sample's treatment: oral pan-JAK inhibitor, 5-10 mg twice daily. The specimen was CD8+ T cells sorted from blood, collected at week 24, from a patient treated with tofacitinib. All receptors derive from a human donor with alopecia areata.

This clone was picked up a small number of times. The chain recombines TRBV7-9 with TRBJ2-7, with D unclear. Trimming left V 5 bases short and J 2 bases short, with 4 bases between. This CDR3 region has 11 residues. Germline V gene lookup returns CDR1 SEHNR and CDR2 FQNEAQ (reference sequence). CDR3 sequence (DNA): TGTGCCAGCAGCCCTGCCTACGAGCAGTACTTC. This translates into CASSPAYEQYF.

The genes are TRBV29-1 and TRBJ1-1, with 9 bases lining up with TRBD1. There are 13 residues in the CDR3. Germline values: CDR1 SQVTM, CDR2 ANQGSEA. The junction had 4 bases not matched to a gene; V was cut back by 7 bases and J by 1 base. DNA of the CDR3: TGCAGCGCTGGGGGACAGGGGAACACTGAAGCTTTCTTT. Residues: CSAGGQGNTEAFF.

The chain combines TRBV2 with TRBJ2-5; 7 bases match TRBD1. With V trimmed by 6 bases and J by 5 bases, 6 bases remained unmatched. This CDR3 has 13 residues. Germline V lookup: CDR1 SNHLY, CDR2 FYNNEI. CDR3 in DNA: TGTGCCAGCAGAGGAACAGGGGAGGAGACCCAGTACTTC. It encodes CASRGTGEETQYF.

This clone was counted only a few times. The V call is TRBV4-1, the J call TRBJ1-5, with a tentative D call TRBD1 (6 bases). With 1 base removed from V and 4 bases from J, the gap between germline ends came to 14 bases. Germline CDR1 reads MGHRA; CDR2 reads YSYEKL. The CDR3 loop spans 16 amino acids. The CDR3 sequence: CASSQGNRDANQPQHF. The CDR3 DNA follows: TGCGCCAGCAGCCAAGGAAACAGGGATGCTAATCAGCCCCAGCATTTT.

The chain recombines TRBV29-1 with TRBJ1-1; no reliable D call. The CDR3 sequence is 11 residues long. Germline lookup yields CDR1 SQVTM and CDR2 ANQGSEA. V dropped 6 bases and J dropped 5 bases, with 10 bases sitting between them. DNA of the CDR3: TGCAGCGTCCCAAGGGAAACTGAAGCTTTCTTT. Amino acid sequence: CSVPRETEAFF. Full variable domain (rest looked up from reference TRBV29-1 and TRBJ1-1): SAVISQKPSRDICQRGTSLTIQCQVDSQVTMMFWYRQQPGQSLTLIATANQGSEATYESGFVIDKFPISRPNLTFSTLTVSNMSPEDSSIYLCSVPRETEAFFGQGTRLTVV.

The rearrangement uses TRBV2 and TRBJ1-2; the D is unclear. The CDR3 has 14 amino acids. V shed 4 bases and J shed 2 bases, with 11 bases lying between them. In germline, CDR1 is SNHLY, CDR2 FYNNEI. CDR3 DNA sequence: TGTGCCAGCAGTGTAGAGGGAGGGAACTATGGCTACACCTTC. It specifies CASSVEGGNYGYTF.

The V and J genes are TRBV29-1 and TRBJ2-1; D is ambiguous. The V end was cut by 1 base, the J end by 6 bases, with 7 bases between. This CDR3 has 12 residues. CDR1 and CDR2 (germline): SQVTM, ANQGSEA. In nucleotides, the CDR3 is TGCAGCGTTGAAGGGGCACGCAATGAGCAGTTCTTC. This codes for CSVEGARNEQFF.

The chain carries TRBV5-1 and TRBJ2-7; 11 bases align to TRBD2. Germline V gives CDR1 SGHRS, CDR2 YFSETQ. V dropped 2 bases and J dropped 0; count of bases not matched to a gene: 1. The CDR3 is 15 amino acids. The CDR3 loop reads CASSLTSGSSYEQYF. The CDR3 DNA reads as TGCGCCAGCAGCTTAACTAGCGGGAGCTCCTACGAGCAGTACTTC.

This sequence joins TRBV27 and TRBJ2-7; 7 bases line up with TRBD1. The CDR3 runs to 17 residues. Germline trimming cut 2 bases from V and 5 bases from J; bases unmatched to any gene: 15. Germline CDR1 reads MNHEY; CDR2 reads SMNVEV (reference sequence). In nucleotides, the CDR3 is TGTGCCAGCAGTTTAATCGCCACAGGGGCCCTGGGGAACGAGCAGTACTTC. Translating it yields CASSLIATGALGNEQYF.

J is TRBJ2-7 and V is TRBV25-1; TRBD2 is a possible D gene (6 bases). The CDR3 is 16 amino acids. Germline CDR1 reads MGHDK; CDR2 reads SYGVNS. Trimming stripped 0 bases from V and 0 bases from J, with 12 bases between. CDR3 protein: CASSEYSGGPSYEQYF. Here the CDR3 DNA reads TGTGCCAGCAGTGAATACTCCGGAGGGCCCTCCTACGAGCAGTACTTC.

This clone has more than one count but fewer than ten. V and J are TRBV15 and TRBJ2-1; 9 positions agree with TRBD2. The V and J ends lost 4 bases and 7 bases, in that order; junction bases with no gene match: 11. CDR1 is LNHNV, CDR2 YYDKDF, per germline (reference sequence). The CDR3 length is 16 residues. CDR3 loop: CATSTQQREVENEQFF. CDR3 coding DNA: TGTGCCACCAGCACTCAGCAGCGGGAGGTGGAGAATGAGCAGTTCTTC.

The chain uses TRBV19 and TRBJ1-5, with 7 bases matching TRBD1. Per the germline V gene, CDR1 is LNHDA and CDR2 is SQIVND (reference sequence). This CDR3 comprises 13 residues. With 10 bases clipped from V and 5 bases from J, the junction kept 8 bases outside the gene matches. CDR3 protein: CATLGQLDQPQHF. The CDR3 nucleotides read TGTGCCACCTTGGGACAGCTTGATCAGCCCCAGCATTTT.

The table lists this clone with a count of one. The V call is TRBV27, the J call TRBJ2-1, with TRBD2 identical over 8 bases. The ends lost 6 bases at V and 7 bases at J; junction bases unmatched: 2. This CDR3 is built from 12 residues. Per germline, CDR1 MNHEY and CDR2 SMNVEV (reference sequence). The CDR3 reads CASRRGGNEQFF. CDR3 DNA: TGTGCCAGCAGGCGCGGGGGGAATGAGCAGTTCTTC.

CDR3 bases: TGTGCCAGCAGAGCAGCGGGAGGAAATCGGGAGCAGTACTTC. This gives the protein CASRAAGGNREQYF. The chain employs TRBV7-9 and TRBJ2-7; 9 bases fit TRBD2. The CDR3 contains 14 residues. With 6 bases clipped from V and 7 bases from J, the junction kept 10 bases outside the gene matches. Germline CDR1 SEHNR, CDR2 FQNEAQ (reference sequence).

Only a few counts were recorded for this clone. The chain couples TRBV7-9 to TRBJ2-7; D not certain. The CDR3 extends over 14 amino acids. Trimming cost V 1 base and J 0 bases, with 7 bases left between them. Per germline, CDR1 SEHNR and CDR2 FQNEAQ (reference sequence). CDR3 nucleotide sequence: TGTGCCAGCAGCTTAGGCACCAGCTCCTACGAGCAGTACTTC. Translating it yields CASSLGTSSYEQYF.

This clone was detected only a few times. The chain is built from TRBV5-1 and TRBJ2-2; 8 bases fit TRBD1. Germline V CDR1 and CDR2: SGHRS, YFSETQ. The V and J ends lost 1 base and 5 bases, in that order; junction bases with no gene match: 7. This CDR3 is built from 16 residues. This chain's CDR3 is CASSLLDRGITGELFF. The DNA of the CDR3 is TGCGCCAGCAGCTTGCTAGACAGGGGAATAACCGGGGAGCTGTTTTTT. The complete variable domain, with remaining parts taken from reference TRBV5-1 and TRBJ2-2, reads KAGVTQTPRYLIKTRGQQVTLSCSPISGHRSVSWYQQTPGQGLQFLFEYFSETQRNKGNFPGRFSGRQFSNSRSEMNVSTLELGDSALYLCASSLLDRGITGELFFGEGSRLTVL.

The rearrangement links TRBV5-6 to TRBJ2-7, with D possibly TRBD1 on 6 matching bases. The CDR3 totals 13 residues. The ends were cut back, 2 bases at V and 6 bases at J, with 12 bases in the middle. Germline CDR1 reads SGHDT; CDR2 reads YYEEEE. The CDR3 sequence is CASSFSQGTEQYF. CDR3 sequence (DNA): TGTGCCAGCAGCTTCTCACAGGGTACCGAGCAGTACTTC. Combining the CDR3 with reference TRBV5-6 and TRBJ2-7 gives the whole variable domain DAGVTQSPTHLIKTRGQQVTLRCSPKSGHDTVSWYQQALGQGPQFIFQYYEEEERQRGNFPDRFSGHQFPNYSSELNVNALLLGDSALYLCASSFSQGTEQYFGPGTRLTVT.